The 24 T cell receptor beta chains presented below share a single source sample, sequenced in a study of blood T cells in healthy people across ages. Primers used in a second PCR of roughly 7 to 12 cycles were a sample-barcoded 5' primer and a J-beta primer mix. Using its own MiXCR run on the 5' RACE reads, TCRdb lists one record per CDR3 protein. The sample lists 1.5 million to 2 million distinct CDR3 sequences, approximately 32% occurring once. The specimen was blood. These receptors originate from a woman under 40 in good health.

This sequence joins TRBV7-8 and TRBJ2-5, with D perhaps matching TRBD1 (6 bases). Looked up from germline, CDR1 is SGHVS and CDR2 is FQNEAQ. V was cut by 2 bases and J by 11 bases, with 21 bases left in between. The CDR3 sequence is 15 residues long. The CDR3 region has the DNA TGTGCCAGCAGCTTACTGCAGGGGTCTTACAATGAGCAGTACTTC. Residues: CASSLLQGSYNEQYF.

This clonotype was seen a few times. The chain employs TRBV7-9 and TRBJ2-3; D perhaps matches TRBD2 (5 bases). This CDR3 is built from 13 residues. The germline V gene has CDR1 SEHNR and CDR2 FQNEAQ (reference sequence). V lost 3 bases to trimming and J lost 4 bases, with 8 bases between them. The CDR3 sequence is CASSFWESDTQYF. CDR3 nucleotides: TGTGCCAGCAGCTTTTGGGAGTCAGATACGCAGTATTTT.

The chain joins TRBV18 to TRBJ2-3, with 7 bases fitting TRBD2. Looked up from germline, CDR1 is KGHSH and CDR2 is LQKENI. The J segment lost 5 bases and the V segment lost 2 bases, leaving 7 bases of the junction unmatched. The CDR3 spans 15 residues. CDR3 in DNA: TGTGCCAGCTCACCAAGGGGACTAATAGGAGATACGCAGTATTTT. It yields the protein CASSPRGLIGDTQYF.

This chain links TRBV7-9 with TRBJ1-4; 8 positions match TRBD1. This CDR3 contains 17 residues. Germline assignment: CDR1 SEHNR and CDR2 FQNEAQ (reference sequence). With V trimmed by 5 bases and J by 4 bases, 12 bases remained unmatched. CDR3: CASSPDRALQFNEKLFF. The CDR3 DNA sequence: TGTGCCAGCAGCCCGGACAGGGCCTTGCAATTTAATGAAAAACTGTTTTTT.

Only a few counts were recorded for this clonotype. The rearrangement links TRBV7-3 to TRBJ1-5; D gene uncertain. CDR3 length: 14 amino acids. Germline CDR1 is SGHTA and CDR2 is FQGTGA. Trimming pared 5 bases from V and 9 bases from J, leaving 17 bases between. The CDR3 DNA sequence: TGTGCCAGCAGCACCGACCAAAGGTATTGGCCCCAGCATTTT. Translation gives CASSTDQRYWPQHF.

In its sample, this clonotype was seen many times. This chain links TRBV5-1 with TRBJ1-2; perhaps TRBD1 as D (5 bases). Deletions cut 4 bases from V and 8 bases from J, with 27 bases between. Germline CDR1 and CDR2: SGHRS and YFSETQ. CDR3 size: 17 residues. CDR3 DNA: TGCGCCAGCAGCCCTACAAAAACCGGGGGACTCGGTCACGGCTACACCTTC. Translated: CASSPTKTGGLGHGYTF.

The sample holds a few counts of this clonotype. This chain connects TRBV6-1 to TRBJ1-1; 7 bases agree with TRBD1. The V and J ends lost 5 bases and 0 bases, in that order; junction bases with no gene match: 12. The CDR3 has 17 residues. Germline values: CDR1 MNHNS, CDR2 SASEGT. The chain's CDR3 is CASSTYSGTVMNTEAFF. CDR3 coding DNA: TGTGCCAGCAGTACCTATTCCGGGACAGTGATGAACACTGAAGCTTTCTTT.

V and J are TRBV7-2 and TRBJ2-3; TRBD2 agrees at 10 bases. V trimming: 5 bases; J trimming: 5 bases; junction bases outside the gene matches: 10. The CDR3 extends over 16 amino acids. Germline V gene lookup returns CDR1 SGHTA and CDR2 FQGNSA. The CDR3 here is CASSAKLAGEVDTQYF. The CDR3 region has the DNA TGTGCCAGCAGCGCTAAGCTAGCGGGGGAAGTAGATACGCAGTATTTT.

This clonotype has just a few counts. This rearrangement joins TRBV7-6 to TRBJ1-1; no firm D call. Germline V gives CDR1 SGHVS, CDR2 FNYEAQ. This CDR3 has 12 residues. V was clipped by 1 base and J by 12 bases, with 12 bases between them. The DNA for the CDR3 is TGTGCCAGCAGCTTAGAGGGTGCTATACCTTTCTTT. It encodes CASSLEGAIPFF.

This chain joins TRBV28 and TRBJ2-7; a weak D match, TRBD1 (6 bases). V lost 6 bases and J lost 7, with 13 bases in between. This CDR3 is built from 12 residues. In germline, CDR1 is MDHEN, CDR2 SYDVKM. The DNA of the CDR3 is TGTGCCAGCAGCAGGGGACCCTCGGAGCAGTACTTC. This codes for CASSRGPSEQYF.

This rearrangement joins TRBV2 to TRBJ1-2; D possibly corresponds to TRBD1 (6 bases). This CDR3 has 15 amino acids. Germline loops: CDR1 SNHLY, CDR2 FYNNEI. Deletions cut 3 bases from V and 6 bases from J, with 17 bases between. DNA of the CDR3: TGTGCCAGCAGTGAGAGCACAGGGAAAATCGATGGCTACACCTTC. It encodes CASSESTGKIDGYTF.

Written as DNA, the CDR3 is TGCAGTGCCCCATTACAGGGGCCCCCCCTTGGCTACACCTTC. It specifies CSAPLQGPPLGYTF. The V and J genes are TRBV20-1 and TRBJ1-2; 7 bases match TRBD1. This CDR3 has 14 residues. The J segment lost 7 bases and the V segment lost 6 bases, leaving 14 bases of the junction unmatched. Germline V gives CDR1 DFQATT, CDR2 SNEGSKA (reference sequence).

This clonotype occurred a few times. The chain links TRBV7-2 to TRBJ2-3; D remains unclear. Germline CDR1 is SGHTA and CDR2 is FQGNSA. Trimming removed 9 bases at V and 1 base at J, with 11 bases between. CDR3 size: 13 residues. CDR3 DNA: TGTGCCAGTCGGATGGCCGGCACAGATACGCAGTATTTT. It is translated as CASRMAGTDTQYF.

There are a few counts of this clonotype. This rearrangement joins TRBV15 to TRBJ1-2, with D possibly matching TRBD1 (5 bases). Germline CDR1 and CDR2: LNHNV and YYDKDF (reference sequence). V was cut by 0 bases and J by 1 base, with 12 bases left in between. This CDR3 is 16 amino acids long. The CDR3 nucleotides read TGTGCCACCAGCAGAGATATAGAGACAGATAACTATGGCTACACCTTC. It yields the protein CATSRDIETDNYGYTF.

This clonotype occurred once. The junction departs from the called germline gene at one end, perhaps through a read error. The chain couples TRBV6-6 to TRBJ1-1; no clear D. The CDR3 consists of 15 residues. Germline CDR1 is MNHNY and CDR2 is SVGAGI (reference sequence). The CDR3 spells CTSSSEGSLDTEAFF. The CDR3 nucleotides are TGTACCAGCAGTTCGGAGGGCAGCTTGGACACTGAAGCTTTCTTT.

The chain links TRBV7-6 to TRBJ2-7; no reliable D call. Germline V gives CDR1 SGHVS, CDR2 FNYEAQ. The germline V and J ends were trimmed by 2 bases and 2 bases, with 13 bases remaining between them. This CDR3 is built from 15 residues. The DNA for the CDR3 is TGTGCCAGCAGCTTATTGGTAACACAAACCTACGAGCAGTACTTC. It specifies CASSLLVTQTYEQYF. Using reference TRBV7-6 and TRBJ2-7 for the parts outside the CDR3, the full variable domain is GAGVSQSPRYKVTKRGQDVALRCDPISGHVSLYWYRQALGQGPEFLTYFNYEAQQDKSGLPNDRFSAERPEGSISTLTIQRTEQRDSAMYRCASSLLVTQTYEQYFGPGTRLTVT.

The chain links TRBV6-1 to TRBJ2-3; D call uncertain. V dropped 11 bases and J dropped 0 bases, with 12 bases sitting between them. The CDR3 is made up of 13 amino acids. In germline, CDR1 is MNHNS, CDR2 SASEGT. The CDR3 here is CALGASSTDTQYF. The DNA for the CDR3 is TGTGCCCTGGGTGCCTCTAGCACAGATACGCAGTATTTT.

This clonotype was observed a handful of times. The chain is built from TRBV27 and TRBJ1-1; 8 bases are a match to TRBD1. The junction had 11 bases not matched to a gene; V was cut back by 5 bases and J by 0 bases. Germline V gives CDR1 MNHEY, CDR2 SMNVEV (reference sequence). The CDR3 covers 17 residues. CDR3 DNA sequence: TGTGCCAGCAGTACCCATCGACAGGGGTACGTGAACACTGAAGCTTTCTTT. Protein product: CASSTHRQGYVNTEAFF.

The chain combines TRBV30 with TRBJ2-3; TRBD2 matches at 7 bases. Per germline, CDR1 GTSNPN and CDR2 SVGIG (reference sequence). There are 12 residues in the CDR3. V lost 5 bases to trimming and J lost 2 bases; unmatched junction nucleotides: 1. CDR3 sequence reads: CAWGDYTDTQYF. Written as DNA, the CDR3 is TGTGCCTGGGGGGACTACACAGATACGCAGTATTTT.

The genes are TRBV30 and TRBJ2-7; D not certain. The CDR3 length is 13 residues. Trimming stripped 6 bases from V and 0 bases from J, with 12 bases between. The V gene's germline CDR1 is GTSNPN and CDR2 SVGIG (reference sequence). The CDR3 DNA sequence: TGTGCCTGCAGGACGGTGAGCTCCTACGAGCAGTACTTC. Its translation is CACRTVSSYEQYF.

The gene calls are TRBV5-1 and TRBJ2-7; tentative D call: TRBD1 (5 bases). The ends were cut back, 1 base at V and 0 bases at J, with 11 bases in the middle. Germline CDR1 reads SGHRS; CDR2 reads YFSETQ. The CDR3 runs to 15 residues. The CDR3 here is CASSLQTGPSYEQYF. CDR3 nucleotides: TGCGCCAGCAGCTTGCAAACAGGACCCTCCTACGAGCAGTACTTC.

The rearrangement links TRBV10-3 to TRBJ2-5; D assignment may be TRBD1 or TRBD2 (5 bases each). TRBJ2-7 explains the end of the DNA better; the J call may be wrong. Germline CDR1 reads ENHRY; CDR2 reads SYGVKD. The CDR3 is 13 amino acids. CDR3 coding DNA: TGTGCCATCTCCCGGGACGACTTCTACGAGCAGTACTTC. Translated: CAISRDDFYEQYF.

The chain combines TRBV7-8 with TRBJ2-7; D is uncertain. The germline V and J ends were trimmed by 5 bases and 10 bases, with 15 bases remaining between them. This CDR3 is 12 amino acids long. Germline loops: CDR1 SGHVS, CDR2 FQNEAQ. This CDR3 reads CASSQTRIPQYF. CDR3 nucleotides: TGTGCCAGCAGCCAGACACGGATTCCCCAGTACTTC.

This clonotype was seen more than once but under ten times. The gene calls are TRBV12-3 or TRBV12-4 and TRBJ2-7, with 10 bases aligning to TRBD2. The CDR3 extends over 15 amino acids. J was trimmed by 4 bases and V by 5 bases; bases with no gene match: 8. The CDR3 reads CASSPPGLASYEQYF. The DNA for the CDR3 is TGTGCCAGCAGTCCTCCGGGACTAGCGAGTTACGAGCAGTACTTC.